A selection of T cell receptor beta chains follows, all from one sample in a study of blood T cell repertoires in COVID-19. The protocol was immunoSEQ multiplex PCR, while the TCRdb copy is restricted to in-frame clones and leaves out a portion. The sample contains a few hundred thousand clones, approximately 81% of which appear only once. The specimen sequenced was peripheral blood. Receptors were obtained from a woman of 80 years or more with acute or convalescent COVID-19. The CDR3 runs from the conserved cysteine through the conserved F or W. The D gene is left open where the match is weak. Size is omitted from some rows. Given values are once, few, many or a class for expanded clones.

d_gene	v_gene	j_gene	abundance	CDR3aa	CDR3nt
NA	TRBV5-1	TRBJ1-2	NA	CASSLGADGYGYTF	TGCGCCAGCAGCTTAGGGGCGGACGGCTATGGCTACACCTTC
NA	TRBV5-6	TRBJ2-7	NA	CASSFRAGTYEQYF	TGTGCCAGCAGCTTTCGGGCGGGGACCTACGAGCAGTACTTC
NA	TRBV3-1/TRBV3-2	TRBJ1-2	large	CASSRTGFYGYTF	TGTGCCAGCAGCCGAACAGGGTTCTATGGCTACACCTTC
TRBD2	TRBV3-1/TRBV3-2	TRBJ2-5	NA	CASSQERLAGGGTQYF	TGTGCCAGCAGCCAAGAACGTCTAGCGGGGGGTGGGACCCAGTACTTC
NA	TRBV6-6	TRBJ2-3	NA	CASSYVQTQGNTQYF	TGTGCCAGCAGTTACGTGCAAACCCAGGGGAATACGCAGTATTTT
NA	TRBV28	TRBJ1-2	NA	CASSLESGYTF	TGTGCCAGCAGTTTGGAGAGTGGCTACACCTTC
NA	TRBV19	TRBJ1-4	NA	CASTATGPNEKLFF	TGTGCCAGCACCGCGACAGGACCAAATGAAAAACTGTTTTTT
NA	TRBV27	TRBJ2-2	once	CASSSLNTGELFF	TGTGCCAGCAGTTCCCTAAACACCGGGGAGCTGTTTTTT
NA	TRBV11-2	TRBJ2-1	NA	CASSLLADYNEQFF	TGTGCCAGCAGCTTATTAGCAGATTACAATGAGCAGTTCTTC
TRBD2	TRBV4-1	TRBJ2-3	NA	CASSQEWLAGTDTQYF	TGCGCCAGCAGCCAAGAGTGGCTAGCGGGAACAGATACGCAGTATTTT
NA	TRBV6-5	TRBJ1-2	NA	CASSRRENYGYTF	TGTGCCAGCAGTCGCAGGGAAAACTATGGCTACACCTTC
NA	TRBV29-1	TRBJ2-6	NA	CSVARSGANVLTF	TGCAGCGTTGCCCGCTCTGGGGCCAACGTCCTGACTTTC
TRBD1	TRBV12-5	TRBJ1-1	many	CASGPRTGGATFF	TGTGCTAGTGGTCCCAGGACAGGGGGCGCGACTTTCTTT
NA	TRBV18	TRBJ1-1	NA	CASSPAETEAFF	TGTGCCAGCTCGCCAGCTGAGACTGAAGCTTTCTTT
NA	TRBV11-2	TRBJ1-1	NA	CASSLPIREAEAFF	TGTGCCAGCAGCTTACCGATCAGGGAGGCTGAAGCTTTCTTT
NA	TRBV18	TRBJ2-7	NA	CASSIQGGYEQYF	TGTGCCAGCTCCATTCAGGGGGGCTACGAGCAGTACTTC
NA	TRBV27	TRBJ1-4	NA	CASRSGVTNEKLFF	TGTGCCAGCAGGTCAGGGGTGACTAATGAAAAACTGTTTTTT
TRBD2	TRBV3-1/TRBV3-2	TRBJ2-7	NA	CASSQGGTSGSEQYF	TGTGCCAGCAGCCAAGGGGGGACTAGCGGGAGCGAGCAGTACTTC
NA	TRBV11-3	TRBJ2-1	NA	CASSFDGDSYNEQFF	TGTGCCAGCAGCTTCGACGGGGACTCCTACAATGAGCAGTTCTTC
NA	TRBV19	TRBJ2-1	NA	CASSITGFPNEQFF	TGTGCCAGTAGTATCACAGGGTTCCCCAATGAGCAGTTCTTC
TRBD1	TRBV10-3	TRBJ2-7	once	CAISPGQVPYEQYF	TGTGCCATCAGCCCGGGACAGGTTCCGTACGAGCAGTACTTC
TRBD1	TRBV5-1	TRBJ2-3	once	CASSTTLGTVAF	TGCGCCAGCAGCACCACCCTAGGGACAGTCGCTTTT
NA	TRBV24-1	TRBJ1-3	NA	CATSDSQGNTIYF	TGTGCCACCAGTGATTCGCAGGGAAACACCATATATTTT
TRBD2	TRBV7-6	TRBJ2-3	NA	CASSPASSGSADTQYF	TGTGCCAGCAGCCCGGCGTCCAGCGGGAGCGCAGATACGCAGTATTTT
NA	TRBV11-3	TRBJ2-4	NA	CASSLEGGRGPGDIQYF	TGTGCCAGCAGCTTAGAAGGAGGGCGGGGGCCGGGGGACATTCAGTACTTC
TRBD1	TRBV4-3	TRBJ1-2	NA	CASSQGNSRGPGYTF	TGCGCCAGCAGCCAAGGGAACAGCAGGGGGCCCGGCTACACCTTC
NA	TRBV19	TRBJ1-5	NA	CARPREHDQPQHF	TGTGCCAGGCCTCGGGAGCACGATCAGCCCCAGCATTTT
NA	TRBV2	TRBJ2-5	few	CASSVARQETQYF	TGTGCCAGCAGTGTTGCGCGTCAAGAGACCCAGTACTTC
NA	TRBV28	TRBJ1-2	NA	CASSFPSLYGYTF	TGTGCCAGCAGTTTTCCCAGTCTCTATGGCTACACCTTC
NA	TRBV24-1	TRBJ2-6	NA	CATSDARQAGANVLTF	TGTGCCACCAGTGATGCTCGACAGGCTGGGGCCAACGTCCTGACTTTC
NA	TRBV11-3	TRBJ2-1	NA	CASSLAAGSYNEQFF	TGTGCCAGCAGCTTAGCCGCCGGGTCCTACAATGAGCAGTTCTTC
TRBD2	TRBV11-2	TRBJ2-1	NA	CASSFNSGGAAYNEQFF	TGTGCCAGCAGCTTTAATAGCGGGGGGGCTGCGTACAATGAGCAGTTCTTC
TRBD1	TRBV6-2/TRBV6-3	TRBJ1-1	NA	CASSYSGQGTAFF	TGTGCCAGCAGTTACAGTGGACAGGGAACAGCTTTCTTT
TRBD1	TRBV28	TRBJ2-5	once	CASRRQGLVQETQYF	TGTGCCAGCAGGCGACAGGGGCTGGTCCAAGAGACCCAGTACTTC
TRBD1	TRBV9	TRBJ2-2	NA	CASSVGTGLTGELFF	TGTGCCAGCAGCGTGGGGACAGGGCTGACCGGGGAGCTGTTTTTT
TRBD1	TRBV11-2	TRBJ1-2	NA	CASSSRTGDGYTF	TGTGCCAGCAGCTCGCGGACAGGGGATGGCTACACCTTC
NA	TRBV12-3/TRBV12-4	TRBJ1-1	few	CASSGPSGSGAFF	TGTGCCAGCAGTGGCCCCTCGGGTAGTGGAGCTTTCTTT
NA	TRBV6-2/TRBV6-3	TRBJ2-7	NA	CASSRLVDEQYF	TGTGCCAGCAGCCGCCTAGTCGACGAGCAGTACTTC
TRBD1	TRBV24-1	TRBJ2-1	NA	CATSEGGAYNEQFF	TGTGCCACCAGCGAAGGGGGCGCGTACAATGAGCAGTTCTTC
NA	TRBV4-2	TRBJ1-5	NA	CASSQDTGRGNQPQHF	TGTGCCAGCAGCCAAGATACGGGAAGGGGCAATCAGCCCCAGCATTTT
TRBD1	TRBV10-3	TRBJ1-2	NA	CATYPAAGGAYGYTF	TGTGCCACATATCCCGCCGCAGGGGGCGCGTATGGCTACACCTTC
NA	TRBV6-2/TRBV6-3	TRBJ2-7	NA	CASSYRGGGIEEQYF	TGTGCCAGCAGTTACCGGGGAGGAGGGATTGAGGAGCAGTACTTC
NA	TRBV7-3	TRBJ2-5	NA	CASSFGGVGQETQYF	TGTGCCAGCAGCTTTGGAGGGGTTGGGCAAGAGACCCAGTACTTC